This T cell receptor beta chain appears in the sequencing data of a study of T-cell reconstitution after alpha-beta-depleted transplantation in children. Study-wide points: Once a year had passed after transplant, T-cell counts and diversity came mostly from newly produced T cells.

The table lists this clonotype with a few counts. Its antigen is undetermined. The CDR3 has 14 amino acids. Germline values: CDR1 DFQATT, CDR2 SNEGSKA (reference sequence). V gave up 6 bases and J gave up 5 bases; unmatched junction bases: 13. Construction of the TCRbeta library involved unique molecular identifiers. TCRdb used MiXCR to reprocess the PCR reads, holding one entry per CDR3 protein. This table has approximately 1,000,000 distinct CDR3 sequences, about 26% appearing once. This TCR was recovered from a boy younger than two who had a stem cell transplant for SCID, so the T cells may come from the graft donor. Source: PBMCs, mostly from graft donor cells, taken 360 days after TCRalphabeta/CD19-depleted stem cell transplant. The rearrangement uses TRBV20-1 and TRBJ2-7, with TRBD1 matching 7 bases. DNA of the CDR3: TGCAGTGCAAGACCAGACAGGGTAGGCAACGAGCAGTACTTC. The encoded protein is CSARPDRVGNEQYF.